The clone carrying this TCR beta chain was found a few times. Its target is unknown. These data are taken from a study of beta chain features in type 1 diabetes. The CDR3 sequence is 13 residues long. Unmatched junction bases numbered 6, after V lost 3 bases and J lost 6 bases. CDR1 is SGHRS, CDR2 YFSETQ, per germline. As every portion of the isolated RNA was reverse transcribed, the sequencing read expressed TCRB transcripts. The repertoire was sequenced with immunoSEQ multiplex PCR; TCRdb's copy has only in-frame clones and lacks some. This sample carries 300,000 or so clones, approximately 15% of them seen once, and the ten largest clones take 0.015%. Notes on the study in general: There was no resolution here of whether HLA type influences TCRB rearrangement. Across patients, naive, central memory and Treg TCRB repertoires exhibited apparently greater similarity than was observed across healthy donors. Type 1 diabetes patients had moderately but significantly shorter TCRB CDR3s in all four CD4+ subsets.

The chain combines TRBV5-1 with TRBJ2-7; TRBD1 matches at 7 bases. Sequencing input: naive CD4+ T cells from blood. The receptor comes from a woman under 30 with type 1 diabetes. DNA for the CDR3: TGCGCCAGCAGCTCCTCATCAGGGGGCGAGCAGTACGTC. Translating gives CASSSSSGGEQYV.